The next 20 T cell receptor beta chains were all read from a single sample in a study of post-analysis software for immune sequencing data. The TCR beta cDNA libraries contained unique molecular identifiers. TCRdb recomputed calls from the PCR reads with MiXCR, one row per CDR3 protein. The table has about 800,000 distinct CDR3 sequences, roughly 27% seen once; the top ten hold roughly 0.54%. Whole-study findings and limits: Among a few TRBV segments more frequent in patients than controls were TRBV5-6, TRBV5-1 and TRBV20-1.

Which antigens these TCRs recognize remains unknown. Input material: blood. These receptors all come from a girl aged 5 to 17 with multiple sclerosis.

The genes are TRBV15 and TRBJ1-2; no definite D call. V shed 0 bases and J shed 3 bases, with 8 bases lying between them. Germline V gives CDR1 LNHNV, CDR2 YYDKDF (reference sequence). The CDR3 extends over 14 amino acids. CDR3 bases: TGTGCCACCAGCAGAGATCGAGCGGACTATGGCTACACCTTC. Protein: CATSRDRADYGYTF.

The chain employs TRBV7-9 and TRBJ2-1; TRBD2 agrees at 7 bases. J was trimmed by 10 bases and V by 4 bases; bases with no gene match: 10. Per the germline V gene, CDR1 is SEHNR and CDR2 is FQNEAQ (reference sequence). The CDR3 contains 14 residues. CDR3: CASSSLGEGSEQFF. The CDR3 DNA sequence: TGTGCCAGCAGCTCCCTAGGGGAGGGCTCGGAGCAGTTCTTC.

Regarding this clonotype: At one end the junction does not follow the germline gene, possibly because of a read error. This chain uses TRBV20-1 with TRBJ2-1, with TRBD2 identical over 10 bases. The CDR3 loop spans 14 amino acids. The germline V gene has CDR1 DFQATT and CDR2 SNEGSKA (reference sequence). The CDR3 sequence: CSATLAGSYNGQFF. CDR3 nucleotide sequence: TGCAGTGCTACACTAGCGGGGTCTTACAATGGGCAGTTCTTC.

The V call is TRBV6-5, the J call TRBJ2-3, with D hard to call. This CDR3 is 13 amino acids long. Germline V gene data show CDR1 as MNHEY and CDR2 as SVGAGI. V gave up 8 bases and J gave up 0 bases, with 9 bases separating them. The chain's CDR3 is CASGPVSTDTQYF. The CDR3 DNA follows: TGTGCCAGCGGCCCAGTGAGCACAGATACGCAGTATTTT.

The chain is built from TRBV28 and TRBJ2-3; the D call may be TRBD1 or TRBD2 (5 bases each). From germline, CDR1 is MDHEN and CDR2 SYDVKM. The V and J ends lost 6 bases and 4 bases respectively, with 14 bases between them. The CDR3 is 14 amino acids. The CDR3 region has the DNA TGTGCCAGCAGGCGAGCCGGGACCGCAGATACGCAGTATTTT. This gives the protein CASRRAGTADTQYF.

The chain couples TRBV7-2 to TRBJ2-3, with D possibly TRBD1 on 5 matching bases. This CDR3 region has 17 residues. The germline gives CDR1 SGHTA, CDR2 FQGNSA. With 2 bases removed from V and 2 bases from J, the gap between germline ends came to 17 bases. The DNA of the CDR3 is TGTGCCAGCAGCTTACCCGGCCAGGGCCCCCCCACAGATACGCAGTATTTT. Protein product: CASSLPGQGPPTDTQYF.

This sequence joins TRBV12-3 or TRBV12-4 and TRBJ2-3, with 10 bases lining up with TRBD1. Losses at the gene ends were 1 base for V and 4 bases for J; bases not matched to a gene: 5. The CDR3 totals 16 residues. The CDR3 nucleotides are TGTGCCAGCAGTTTAGGGGAGACAGGGGGCGCAGATACGCAGTATTTT. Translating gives CASSLGETGGADTQYF.

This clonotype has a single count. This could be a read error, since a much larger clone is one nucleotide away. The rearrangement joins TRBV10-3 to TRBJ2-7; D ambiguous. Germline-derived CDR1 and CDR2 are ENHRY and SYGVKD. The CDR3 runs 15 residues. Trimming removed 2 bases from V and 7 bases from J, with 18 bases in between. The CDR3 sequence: CAISESGGSCREQYF. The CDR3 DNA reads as TGTGCCATCAGTGAGAGTGGCGGAAGCTGCCGAGAGCAGTACTTC.

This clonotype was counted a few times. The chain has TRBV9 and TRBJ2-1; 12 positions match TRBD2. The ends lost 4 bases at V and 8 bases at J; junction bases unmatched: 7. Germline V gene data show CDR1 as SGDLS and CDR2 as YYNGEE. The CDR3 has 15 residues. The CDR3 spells CASSPRLAGVHEQFF. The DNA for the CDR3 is TGTGCCAGCAGCCCCCGACTAGCGGGAGTTCATGAGCAGTTCTTC.

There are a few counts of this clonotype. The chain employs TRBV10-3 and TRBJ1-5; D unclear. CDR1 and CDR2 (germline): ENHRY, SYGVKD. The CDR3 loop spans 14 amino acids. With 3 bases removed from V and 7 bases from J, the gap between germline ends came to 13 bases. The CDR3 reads CAISDKGLGQPQHF. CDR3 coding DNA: TGTGCCATCAGTGATAAGGGCCTTGGCCAGCCCCAGCATTTT.

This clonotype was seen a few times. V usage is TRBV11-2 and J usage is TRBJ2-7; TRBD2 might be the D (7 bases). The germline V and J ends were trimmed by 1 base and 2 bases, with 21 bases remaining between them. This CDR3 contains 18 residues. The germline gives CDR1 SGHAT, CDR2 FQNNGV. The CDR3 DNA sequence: TGTGCCAGCAGCTTAGTCTTGCCTACGGGGGGCTTCGCCTACGAGCAGTACTTC. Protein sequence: CASSLVLPTGGFAYEQYF.

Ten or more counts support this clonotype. In DNA, the CDR3 is TGCAGCGTTGATAGTTTAGCGGGAGAGACCCAGTACTTC. As protein: CSVDSLAGETQYF. This chain joins TRBV29-1 and TRBJ2-5, with 7 nucleotides matching TRBD2. Germline trimming cut 3 bases from V and 4 bases from J; bases unmatched to any gene: 5. The CDR3 is 13 amino acids. Germline loops: CDR1 SQVTM, CDR2 ANQGSEA.

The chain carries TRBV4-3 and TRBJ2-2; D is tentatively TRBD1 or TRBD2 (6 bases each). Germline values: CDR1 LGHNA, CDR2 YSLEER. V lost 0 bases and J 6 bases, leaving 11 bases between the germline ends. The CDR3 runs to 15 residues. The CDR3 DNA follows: TGCGCCAGCAGCCAAGATGGCCGGGGGCCCGGGGAGCTGTTTTTT. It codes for CASSQDGRGPGELFF.

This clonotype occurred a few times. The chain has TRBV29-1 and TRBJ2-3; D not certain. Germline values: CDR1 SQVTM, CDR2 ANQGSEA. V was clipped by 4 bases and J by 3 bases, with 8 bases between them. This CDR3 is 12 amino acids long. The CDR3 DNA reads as TGCAGCGTTGGGGTTACGACAGATACGCAGTATTTT. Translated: CSVGVTTDTQYF.

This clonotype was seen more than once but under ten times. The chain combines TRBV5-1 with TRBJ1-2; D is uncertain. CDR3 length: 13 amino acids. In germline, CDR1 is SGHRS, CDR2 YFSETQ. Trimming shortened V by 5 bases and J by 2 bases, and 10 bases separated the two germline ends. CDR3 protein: CASSQVYNYGYTF. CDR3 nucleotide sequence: TGCGCCAGCAGTCAAGTGTACAACTATGGCTACACCTTC.

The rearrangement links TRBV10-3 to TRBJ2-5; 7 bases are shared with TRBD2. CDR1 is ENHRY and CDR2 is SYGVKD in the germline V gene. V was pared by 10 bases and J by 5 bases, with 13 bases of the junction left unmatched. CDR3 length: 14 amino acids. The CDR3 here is CATRLAPEAETQYF. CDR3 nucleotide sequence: TGTGCCACTCGACTAGCCCCAGAGGCGGAGACCCAGTACTTC.

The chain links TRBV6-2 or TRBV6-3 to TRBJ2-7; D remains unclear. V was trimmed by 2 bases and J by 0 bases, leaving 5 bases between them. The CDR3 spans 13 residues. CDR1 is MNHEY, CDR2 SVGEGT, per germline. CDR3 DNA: TGTGCCAGCAGTTACGTGATCTCCTACGAGCAGTACGTC. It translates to CASSYVISYEQYV.

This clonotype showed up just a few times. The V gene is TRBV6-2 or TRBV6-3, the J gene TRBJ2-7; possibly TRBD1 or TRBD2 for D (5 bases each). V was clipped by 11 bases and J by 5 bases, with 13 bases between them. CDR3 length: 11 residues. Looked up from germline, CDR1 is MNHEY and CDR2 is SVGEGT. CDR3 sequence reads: CAVGDANEQYF. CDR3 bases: TGTGCCGTAGGGGACGCCAACGAGCAGTACTTC.

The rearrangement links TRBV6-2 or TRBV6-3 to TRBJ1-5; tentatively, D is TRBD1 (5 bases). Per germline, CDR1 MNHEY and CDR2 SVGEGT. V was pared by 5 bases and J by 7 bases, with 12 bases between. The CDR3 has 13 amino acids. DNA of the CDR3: TGTGCCAGCAGTGGGGACGGCCGACAGCCCCAGCATTTT. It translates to CASSGDGRQPQHF.

The CDR3: CASSHLGGYEQYF. The CDR3, as DNA: TGTGCCAGCAGCCATCTAGGAGGGTACGAGCAGTACTTC. The genes are TRBV14 and TRBJ2-7, with D tentatively TRBD2 (6 bases). Deletions cut 3 bases from V and 4 bases from J, with 10 bases between. The CDR3 loop spans 13 amino acids. CDR1 and CDR2 (germline): SGHDN, FVKESK.